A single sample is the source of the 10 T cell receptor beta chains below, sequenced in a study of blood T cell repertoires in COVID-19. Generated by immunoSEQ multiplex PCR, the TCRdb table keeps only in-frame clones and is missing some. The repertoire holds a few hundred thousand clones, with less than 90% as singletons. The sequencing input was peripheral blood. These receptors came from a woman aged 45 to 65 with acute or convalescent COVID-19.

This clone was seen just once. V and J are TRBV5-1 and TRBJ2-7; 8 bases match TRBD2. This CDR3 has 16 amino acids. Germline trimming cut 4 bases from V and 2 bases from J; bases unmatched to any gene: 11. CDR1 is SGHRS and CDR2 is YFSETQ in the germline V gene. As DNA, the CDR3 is TGCGCCAGCAGCCCGGGAGGGCAGGGTTTCCCCTACGAGCAGTACTTC. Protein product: CASSPGGQGFPYEQYF.

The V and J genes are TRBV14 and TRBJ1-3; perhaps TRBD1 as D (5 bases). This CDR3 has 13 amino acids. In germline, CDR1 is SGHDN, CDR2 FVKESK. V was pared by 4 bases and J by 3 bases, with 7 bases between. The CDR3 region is CASSPGYGNTIYF. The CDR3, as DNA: TGTGCCAGCAGCCCAGGGTATGGAAACACCATATATTTT.

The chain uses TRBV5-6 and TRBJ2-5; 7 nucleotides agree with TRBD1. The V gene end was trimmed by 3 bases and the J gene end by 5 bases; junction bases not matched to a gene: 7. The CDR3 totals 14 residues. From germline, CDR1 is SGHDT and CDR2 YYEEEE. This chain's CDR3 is CASSWRQGTETQYF. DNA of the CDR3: TGTGCCAGCAGCTGGAGACAGGGTACCGAGACCCAGTACTTC.

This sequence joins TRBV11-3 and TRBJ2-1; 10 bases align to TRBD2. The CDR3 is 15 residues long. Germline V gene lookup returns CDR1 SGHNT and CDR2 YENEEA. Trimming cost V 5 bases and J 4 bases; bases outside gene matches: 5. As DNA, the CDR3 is TGTGCCAGCAGCCTTAGCGGGGGGTTGTACAATGAGCAGTTCTTC. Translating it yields CASSLSGGLYNEQFF.

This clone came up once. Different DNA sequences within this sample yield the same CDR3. CDR3 DNA sequence: TGTGCCAGCAGTTTAGGGCAGGGGAGTAAATCCCTCCACTTT. Protein product: CASSLGQGSKSLHF. This sequence joins TRBV27 and TRBJ1-6, with TRBD1 as a possible D gene (6 bases). The CDR3 is 14 amino acids. Germline V gene data show CDR1 as MNHEY and CDR2 as SMNVEV (reference sequence). The germline V and J ends were trimmed by 2 bases and 14 bases, with 16 bases remaining between them.

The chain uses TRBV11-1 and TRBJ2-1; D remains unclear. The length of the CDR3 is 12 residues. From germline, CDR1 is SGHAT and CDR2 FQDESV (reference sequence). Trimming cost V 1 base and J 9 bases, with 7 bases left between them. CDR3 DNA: TGTGCCAGCAGCTTAGGCAGAGGTGAGCAGTTCTTC. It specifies CASSLGRGEQFF.

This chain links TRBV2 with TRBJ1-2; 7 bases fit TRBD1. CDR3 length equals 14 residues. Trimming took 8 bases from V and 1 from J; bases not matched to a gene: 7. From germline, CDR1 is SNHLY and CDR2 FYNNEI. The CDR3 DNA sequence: TGTGCCAGCTCGGGCCAGGGGGGTAACTATGGCTACACCTTC. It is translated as CASSGQGGNYGYTF.

CDR3 bases: TGTGCCAGCAGCTTGGTCGCAGGGTATGCCCATGGCTACACCTTC. Translation gives CASSLVAGYAHGYTF. The rearrangement joins TRBV5-5 to TRBJ1-2; possible D gene TRBD1, 5 bases. Between the trimmed V and J ends, which lost 0 bases and 6 bases, there was a span of 15 bases. This CDR3 spans 15 amino acids. From germline, CDR1 is SGHKS and CDR2 YYEKEE (reference sequence).

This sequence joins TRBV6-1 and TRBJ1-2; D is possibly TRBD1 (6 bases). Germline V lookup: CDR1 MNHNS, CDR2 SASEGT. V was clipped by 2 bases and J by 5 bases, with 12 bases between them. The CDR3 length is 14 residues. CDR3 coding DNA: TGTGCCAGCAGTGAATCCGGGACACCGTATGGCTACACCTTC. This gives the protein CASSESGTPYGYTF.

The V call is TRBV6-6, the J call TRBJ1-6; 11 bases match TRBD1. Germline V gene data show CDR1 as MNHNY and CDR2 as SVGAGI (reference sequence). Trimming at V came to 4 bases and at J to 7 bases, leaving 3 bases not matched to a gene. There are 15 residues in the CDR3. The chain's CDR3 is CASSSWTGGNSPLHF. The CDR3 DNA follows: TGTGCCAGCAGTTCGTGGACAGGGGGCAATTCACCCCTCCACTTT.